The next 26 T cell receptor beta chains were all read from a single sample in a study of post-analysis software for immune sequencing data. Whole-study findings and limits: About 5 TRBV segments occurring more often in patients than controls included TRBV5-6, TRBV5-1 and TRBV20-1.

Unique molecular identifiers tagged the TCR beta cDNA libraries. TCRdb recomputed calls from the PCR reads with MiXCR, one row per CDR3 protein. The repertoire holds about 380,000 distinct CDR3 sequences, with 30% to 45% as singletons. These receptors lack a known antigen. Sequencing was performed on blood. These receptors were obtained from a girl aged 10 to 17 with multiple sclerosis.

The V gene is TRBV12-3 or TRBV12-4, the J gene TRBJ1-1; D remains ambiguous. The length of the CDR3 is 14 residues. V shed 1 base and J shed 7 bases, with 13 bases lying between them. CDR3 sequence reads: CASSLGLLPGEAFF. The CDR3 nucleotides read TGTGCCAGCAGTTTAGGCCTCCTCCCCGGTGAAGCTTTCTTT.

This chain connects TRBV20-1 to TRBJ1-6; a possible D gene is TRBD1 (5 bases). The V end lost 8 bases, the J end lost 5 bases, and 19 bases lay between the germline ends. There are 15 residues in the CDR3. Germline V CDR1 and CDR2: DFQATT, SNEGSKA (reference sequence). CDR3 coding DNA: TGCAGTACTAATAAGGGGAATGTCCATAATTCACCCCTCCACTTT. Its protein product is CSTNKGNVHNSPLHF.

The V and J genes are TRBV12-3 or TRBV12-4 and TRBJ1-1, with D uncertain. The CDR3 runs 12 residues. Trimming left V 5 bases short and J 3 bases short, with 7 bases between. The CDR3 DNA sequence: TGTGCCAGCAGTGGACTGCACACTGAAGCTTTCTTT. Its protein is CASSGLHTEAFF.

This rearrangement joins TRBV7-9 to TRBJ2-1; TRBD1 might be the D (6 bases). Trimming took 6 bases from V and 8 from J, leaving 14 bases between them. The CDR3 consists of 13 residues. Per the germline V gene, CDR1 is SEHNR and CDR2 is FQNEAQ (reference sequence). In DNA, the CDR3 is TGTGCCAGCAGACAGGGAAAGGTCGATGAGCAGTTCTTC. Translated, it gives CASRQGKVDEQFF.

The CDR3 nucleotides are TGCAGTGCTAGTGTTGAAAAACTGTTTTTT. This sequence encodes CSASVEKLFF. V is TRBV20-1 and J is TRBJ1-4; no reliable D call. Germline V lookup: CDR1 DFQATT, CDR2 SNEGSKA (reference sequence). CDR3 length equals 10 residues. Trimming left V 3 bases short and J 7 bases short, with 3 bases between.

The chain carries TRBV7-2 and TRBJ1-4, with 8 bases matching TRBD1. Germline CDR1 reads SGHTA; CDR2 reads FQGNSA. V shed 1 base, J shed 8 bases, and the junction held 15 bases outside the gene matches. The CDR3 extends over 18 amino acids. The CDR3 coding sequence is TGTGCCAGCAGCTTAGGGCCCGGACAGGGAGGCTTTGGGGAAAAACTGTTTTTT. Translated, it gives CASSLGPGQGGFGEKLFF. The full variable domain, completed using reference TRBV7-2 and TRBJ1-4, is GAGVSQSPSNKVTEKGKDVELRCDPISGHTALYWYRQSLGQGLEFLIYFQGNSAPDKSGLPSDRFSAERTGGSVSTLTIQRTQQEDSAVYLCASSLGPGQGGFGEKLFFGSGTQLSVL.

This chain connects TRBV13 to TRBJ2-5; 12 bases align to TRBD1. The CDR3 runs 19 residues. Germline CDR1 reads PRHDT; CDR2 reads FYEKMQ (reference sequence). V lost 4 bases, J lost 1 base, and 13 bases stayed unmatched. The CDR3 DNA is TGTGCCAGCAGCTCCCGCGGGACAGGGGGCGGTAAGGGCCAAGAGACCCAGTACTTC. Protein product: CASSSRGTGGGKGQETQYF.

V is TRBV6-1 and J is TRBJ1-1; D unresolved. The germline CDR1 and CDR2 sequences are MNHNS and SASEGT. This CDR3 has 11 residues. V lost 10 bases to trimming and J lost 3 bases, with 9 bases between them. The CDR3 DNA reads TGTGCCACCTTGGGGTACACTGAAGCTTTCTTT. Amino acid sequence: CATLGYTEAFF.

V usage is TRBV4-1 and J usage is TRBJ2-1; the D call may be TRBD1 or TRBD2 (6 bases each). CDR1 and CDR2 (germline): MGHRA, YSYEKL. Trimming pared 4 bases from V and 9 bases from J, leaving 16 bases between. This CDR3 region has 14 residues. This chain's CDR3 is CASSPGGEGGEQFF. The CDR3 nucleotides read TGCGCCAGCAGCCCTGGAGGGGAAGGGGGTGAGCAGTTCTTC.

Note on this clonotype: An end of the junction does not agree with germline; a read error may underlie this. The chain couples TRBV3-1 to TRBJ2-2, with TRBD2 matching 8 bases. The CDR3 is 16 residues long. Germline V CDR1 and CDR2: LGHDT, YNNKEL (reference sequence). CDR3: CASSQLAGTSGGELFF. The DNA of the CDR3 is TGTGCCAGCAGCCAATTAGCGGGAACCTCAGGCGGGGAGTTGTTTTTT. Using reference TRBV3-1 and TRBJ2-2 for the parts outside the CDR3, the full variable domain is DTAVSQTPKYLVTQMGNDKSIKCEQNLGHDTMYWYKQDSKKFLKIMFSYNNKELIINETVPNRFSPKSPDKAHLNLHINSLELGDSAVYFCASSQLAGTSGGELFFGEGSRLTVL.

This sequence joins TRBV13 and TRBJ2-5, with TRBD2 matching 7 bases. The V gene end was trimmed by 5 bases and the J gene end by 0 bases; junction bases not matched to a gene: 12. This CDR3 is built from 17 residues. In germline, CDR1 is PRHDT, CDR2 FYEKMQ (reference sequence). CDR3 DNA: TGTGCCAGCAGCCCCTCCGGGCTAGCGGTGTACCAAGAGACCCAGTACTTC. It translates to CASSPSGLAVYQETQYF.

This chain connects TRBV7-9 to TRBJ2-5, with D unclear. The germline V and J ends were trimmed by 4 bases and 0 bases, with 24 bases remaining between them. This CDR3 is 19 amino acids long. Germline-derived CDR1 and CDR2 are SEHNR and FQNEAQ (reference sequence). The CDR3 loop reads CASSSRAADSPLYQETQYF. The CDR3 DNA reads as TGTGCCAGCAGCTCGCGTGCAGCTGATAGCCCCTTGTACCAAGAGACCCAGTACTTC.

The CDR3 DNA follows: TGTGCCAGCAGCCCCCCGGGGAGGGGAATAGAGCAGTTCTTC. It specifies CASSPPGRGIEQFF. The rearrangement links TRBV7-9 to TRBJ2-1; 7 bases are a match to TRBD2. The V gene end was trimmed by 5 bases and the J gene end by 10 bases; junction bases not matched to a gene: 11. In germline, CDR1 is SEHNR, CDR2 FQNEAQ (reference sequence). The CDR3 has 14 residues. Combining the CDR3 with reference TRBV7-9 and TRBJ2-1 gives the whole variable domain DTGVSQNPRHKITKRGQNVTFRCDPISEHNRLYWYRQTLGQGPEFLTYFQNEAQLEKSRLLSDRFSAERPKGSFSTLEIQRTEQGDSAMYLCASSPPGRGIEQFFGPGTRLTVL.

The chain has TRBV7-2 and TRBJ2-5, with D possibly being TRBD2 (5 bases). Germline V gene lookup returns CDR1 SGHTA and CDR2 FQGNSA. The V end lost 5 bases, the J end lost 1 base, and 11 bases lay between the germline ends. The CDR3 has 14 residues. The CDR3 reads CASSPWRAQETQYF. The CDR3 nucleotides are TGTGCCAGCAGCCCCTGGCGGGCCCAAGAGACCCAGTACTTC.

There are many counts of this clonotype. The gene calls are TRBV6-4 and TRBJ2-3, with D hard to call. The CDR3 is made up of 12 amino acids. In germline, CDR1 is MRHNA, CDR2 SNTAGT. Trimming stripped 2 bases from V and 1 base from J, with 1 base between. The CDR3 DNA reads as TGTGCCAGCAGTGACCGCACAGATACGCAGTATTTT. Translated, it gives CASSDRTDTQYF.

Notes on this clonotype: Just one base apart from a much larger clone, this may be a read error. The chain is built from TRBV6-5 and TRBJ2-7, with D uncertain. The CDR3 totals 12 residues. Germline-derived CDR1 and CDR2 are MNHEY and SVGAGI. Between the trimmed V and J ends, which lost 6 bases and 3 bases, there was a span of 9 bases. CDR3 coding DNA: TGTGCCAGCAGGACCAGTTTCTACGAGCAGTACTTC. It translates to CASRTSFYEQYF.

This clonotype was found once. In DNA form, the CDR3 reads TGTGCCAGCAGTTTTAATAGGGCCGTCGGGGCTGAAGCTTTCTTT. As protein: CASSFNRAVGAEAFF. The rearrangement uses TRBV28 and TRBJ1-1, with unresolved D. The CDR3 is made up of 15 amino acids. From germline, CDR1 is MDHEN and CDR2 SYDVKM. Trimming took 3 bases from V and 6 from J, leaving 17 bases between them.

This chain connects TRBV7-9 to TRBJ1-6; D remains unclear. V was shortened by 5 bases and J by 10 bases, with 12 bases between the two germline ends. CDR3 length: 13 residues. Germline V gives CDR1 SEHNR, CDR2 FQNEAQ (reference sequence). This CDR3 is CASSRKGDSPLHF. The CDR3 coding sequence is TGTGCCAGCAGCCGTAAGGGTGACTCACCCCTCCACTTT.

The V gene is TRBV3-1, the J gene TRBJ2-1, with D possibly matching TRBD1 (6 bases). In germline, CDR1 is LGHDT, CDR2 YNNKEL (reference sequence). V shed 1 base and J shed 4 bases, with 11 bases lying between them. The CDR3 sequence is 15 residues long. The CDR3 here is CASSQAGTSYNEQFF. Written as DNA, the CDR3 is TGTGCCAGCAGCCAAGCCGGGACATCTTACAATGAGCAGTTCTTC.

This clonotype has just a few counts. Here the CDR3 reads CASSLVAGGMNNEQFF. The CDR3 nucleotides read TGCGCCAGCAGCTTGGTGGCGGGGGGTATGAACAATGAGCAGTTCTTC. V usage is TRBV5-1 and J usage is TRBJ2-1; 8 bases agree with TRBD2. The ends lost 0 bases at V and 5 bases at J; junction bases unmatched: 7. The CDR3 loop spans 16 amino acids. In germline, CDR1 is SGHRS, CDR2 YFSETQ.

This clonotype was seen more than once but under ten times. In DNA, the CDR3 is TGTGCCAGCAGTGAGGACCGGTACGGGGGCCTCGATGGCTACACCTTC. It yields the protein CASSEDRYGGLDGYTF. The J gene is TRBJ1-2, the V gene TRBV2; weak D call: TRBD1 (6 bases). Trimming cost V 3 bases and J 6 bases, with 20 bases left between them. The V gene's germline CDR1 is SNHLY and CDR2 FYNNEI. The CDR3 runs to 16 residues.

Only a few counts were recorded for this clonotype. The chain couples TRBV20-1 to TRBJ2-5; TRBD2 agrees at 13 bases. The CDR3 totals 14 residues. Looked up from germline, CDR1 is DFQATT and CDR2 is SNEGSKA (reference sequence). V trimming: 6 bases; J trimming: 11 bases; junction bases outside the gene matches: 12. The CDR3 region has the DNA TGCAGTGCGAGATTACCTGGGACTAGCGGGGAGCAGTACTTC. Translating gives CSARLPGTSGEQYF.

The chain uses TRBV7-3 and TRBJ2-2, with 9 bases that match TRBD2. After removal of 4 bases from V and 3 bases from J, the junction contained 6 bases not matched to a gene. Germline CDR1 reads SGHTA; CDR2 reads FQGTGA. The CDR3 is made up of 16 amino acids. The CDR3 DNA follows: TGTGCCAGCAGCTCCCCCGCGGGGGGGCACACCGGGGAGCTGTTTTTT. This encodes CASSSPAGGHTGELFF.

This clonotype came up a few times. DNA of the CDR3: TGCGCCAGCAGCTTTAACCGGGACAGCTACGAGCAGTACTTC. This sequence encodes CASSFNRDSYEQYF. This chain joins TRBV5-1 and TRBJ2-7; 7 bases match TRBD1. The CDR3 spans 14 residues. The junction had 5 bases not matched to a gene; V was cut back by 2 bases and J by 3 bases. CDR1 SGHRS and CDR2 YFSETQ come from the germline V gene.

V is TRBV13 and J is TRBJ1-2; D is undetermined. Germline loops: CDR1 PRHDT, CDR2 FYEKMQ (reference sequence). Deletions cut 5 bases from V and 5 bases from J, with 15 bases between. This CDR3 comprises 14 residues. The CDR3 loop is CASSALLEPYGYTF. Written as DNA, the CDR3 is TGTGCCAGCAGCGCCCTATTAGAACCTTATGGCTACACCTTC.

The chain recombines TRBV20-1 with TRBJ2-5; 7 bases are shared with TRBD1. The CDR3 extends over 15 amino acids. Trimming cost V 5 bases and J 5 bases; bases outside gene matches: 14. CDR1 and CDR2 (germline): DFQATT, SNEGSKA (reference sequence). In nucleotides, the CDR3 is TGCAGTGCTCACGTTATGGGACAGAGACAGGAGACCCAGTACTTC. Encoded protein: CSAHVMGQRQETQYF.